This passage covers 16 T cell receptor beta chains from one sample sequenced in a study of blood T cells in healthy people across ages. PCR was performed a second time for roughly 7 to 12 cycles using a sample-barcoded 5' primer and a J-beta primer mix. TCRdb used MiXCR to reprocess the 5' RACE reads, holding one entry per CDR3 protein. The data show over 600,000 distinct CDR3 sequences, approximately 40% seen once. Material for sequencing was blood. These TCRs come from a man older than 75 in good health.

Comments on this clonotype: One end of the junction is discordant with germline, which a read error may explain. CDR3 sequence: CASSLSRASYEQYF. The CDR3 nucleotides are TGCGCCAGCAGCTTATCCCGGGCGTCCTACGAGCAGTACTTC. The V gene is TRBV7-2, the J gene TRBJ2-7, with D uncertain. Looked up from germline, CDR1 is SGHTA and CDR2 is FQGNSA. This CDR3 has 14 residues.

This CDR3 reads CASSLAVLGLPETQYF. For the CDR3, the DNA is TGTGCCAGCAGCTTGGCCGTACTAGGGCTCCCAGAGACCCAGTACTTC. The J gene is TRBJ2-5, the V gene TRBV7-2; weak D call: TRBD2 (5 bases). V lost 3 bases and J 4 bases, leaving 18 bases between the germline ends. Germline lookup yields CDR1 SGHTA and CDR2 FQGNSA. The CDR3 sequence is 16 residues long.

This clonotype has just one count. This rearrangement joins TRBV9 to TRBJ2-5, with 8 nucleotides matching TRBD1. The V gene end was trimmed by 4 bases and the J gene end by 13 bases; junction bases not matched to a gene: 18. Germline loops: CDR1 SGDLS, CDR2 YYNGEE. This CDR3 spans 15 amino acids. CDR3 sequence reads: CASSLGPDRDYERYF. The CDR3 nucleotides are TGTGCCAGCAGCTTGGGTCCGGACAGGGATTACGAGCGGTACTTC.

The chain links TRBV6-2 or TRBV6-3 to TRBJ2-5; D is ambiguous. Deletions cut 2 bases from V and 2 bases from J, with 9 bases between. The germline gives CDR1 MNHEY, CDR2 SVGEGT. The CDR3 loop spans 14 amino acids. CDR3 amino acids: CASSYAIPQETQYF. Here the CDR3 DNA reads TGTGCCAGCAGTTACGCCATCCCACAAGAGACCCAGTACTTC.

This clonotype was counted between two and nine times. One junction end disagrees with the germline gene, perhaps due to a read error. The genes are TRBV10-3 and TRBJ2-3; 8 positions match TRBD2. Per the germline V gene, CDR1 is ENHRY and CDR2 is SYGVKD. The CDR3 has 15 residues. Here the CDR3 DNA reads TGTGCCGTCAGCCTCCTAGCGGGCCGCACAGATACGCAGTATTTT. Its translation is CAVSLLAGRTDTQYF.

A word on this clonotype: This may be a read error: a much more frequent sequence differs by one nucleotide. This sequence joins TRBV7-8 and TRBJ2-5, with 10 positions matching TRBD1. In germline, CDR1 is SGHVS, CDR2 FQNEAQ. CDR3 length equals 14 residues. V trimming: 5 bases; J trimming: 3 bases; junction bases outside the gene matches: 3. The CDR3 bases are TGTGCCAGCAGCCCCGGACAGGGGGAAGAGACCCAGTACTTC. Its translation: CASSPGQGEETQYF.

The rearrangement uses TRBV28 and TRBJ2-1, with TRBD2 matching over 13 bases. Germline V gives CDR1 MDHEN, CDR2 SYDVKM. CDR3 length equals 16 residues. V trimming: 6 bases; J trimming: 9 bases; junction bases outside the gene matches: 11. The CDR3 DNA reads as TGTGCCAGCAGCTCTCTTACTAGCGGGAGGGCCTTTGAGCAGTTCTTC. Amino acid sequence: CASSSLTSGRAFEQFF.

The V gene is TRBV5-6, the J gene TRBJ2-7, with D unresolved. V was cut by 3 bases and J by 6 bases, with 10 bases left in between. The CDR3 sequence is 12 residues long. The germline CDR1 and CDR2 sequences are SGHDT and YYEEEE. CDR3: CASSYLAGEQYF. The CDR3, as DNA: TGTGCCAGCAGCTATTTGGCAGGCGAGCAGTACTTC.

A remark on this clonotype: At one of its ends the junction is not consistent with the germline gene, which may arise from a read error. CDR3 sequence: CASSQDGKSHNERFF. For the CDR3, the DNA is TGCGCCAGCAGCCAAGATGGAAAATCCCACAATGAGCGGTTCTTC. The chain combines TRBV4-1 with TRBJ2-1; D not certain. This CDR3 is 15 amino acids long. The V gene's germline CDR1 is MGHRA and CDR2 YSYEKL.

V gene TRBV2 combines with J gene TRBJ2-5; 8 nucleotides line up with TRBD1. Germline CDR1 reads SNHLY; CDR2 reads FYNNEI. The V segment lost 2 bases and the J segment 5 bases; nucleotides outside the gene matches: 7. The CDR3 runs 15 residues. CDR3 DNA sequence: TGTGCCAGCAGTGAAATGACAGGGGAGTTTGAGACCCAGTACTTC. This translates into CASSEMTGEFETQYF.

This clonotype was recorded a few times. This chain connects TRBV19 to TRBJ1-5, with TRBD1 identical over 9 bases. Per germline, CDR1 LNHDA and CDR2 SQIVND (reference sequence). The CDR3 sequence is 17 residues long. Trimming at V came to 5 bases and at J to 7 bases, leaving 15 bases not matched to a gene. The CDR3 region is CASSVSGTGMVGQPQHF. CDR3 sequence (DNA): TGTGCCAGTAGTGTATCCGGGACAGGGATGGTAGGCCAGCCCCAGCATTTT. The variable domain in full, completed from reference TRBV19 and TRBJ1-5, reads DGGITQSPKYLFRKEGQNVTLSCEQNLNHDAMYWYRQDPGQGLRLIYYSQIVNDFQKGDIAEGYSVSREKKESFPLTVTSAQKNPTAFYLCASSVSGTGMVGQPQHFGDGTRLSIL.

This rearrangement joins TRBV7-9 to TRBJ2-2, with 10 bases matching TRBD2. Unmatched junction bases numbered 5, after V lost 1 base and J lost 6 bases. The CDR3 has 16 amino acids. Germline values: CDR1 SEHNR, CDR2 FQNEAQ (reference sequence). In DNA form, the CDR3 reads TGTGCCAGCAGCTTAGGCCTAGCGGGAGTGGCCGGGGAGCTGTTTTTT. It encodes CASSLGLAGVAGELFF.

CDR3 nucleotides: TGTGCCAGCAGCCCATGGTCGACAGGGTTCACCGGGGAGCTGTTTTTT. It is translated as CASSPWSTGFTGELFF. The chain employs TRBV7-3 and TRBJ2-2, with 7 bases fitting TRBD1. Per germline, CDR1 SGHTA and CDR2 FQGTGA. CDR3 length equals 16 residues. Trimming cost V 5 bases and J 4 bases; bases outside gene matches: 10.

V gene TRBV2 combines with J gene TRBJ2-1; D unclear. Deletions cut 9 bases from V and 2 bases from J, with 5 bases between. This CDR3 contains 11 residues. Germline V gives CDR1 SNHLY, CDR2 FYNNEI. CDR3 residues: CARQTYNEQFF. Here the CDR3 DNA reads TGTGCCAGACAGACCTACAATGAGCAGTTCTTC.

In this sample, this clonotype turned up once. The chain has TRBV3-1 and TRBJ2-3; 8 bases align to TRBD2. The junction had 7 bases not matched to a gene; V was cut back by 0 bases and J by 5 bases. The CDR3 is 16 amino acids. Germline CDR1 is LGHDT and CDR2 is YNNKEL (reference sequence). DNA for the CDR3: TGTGCCAGCAGCCAAGAACCGGGACTAGTTGTAGATACGCAGTATTTT. Protein product: CASSQEPGLVVDTQYF.

In its sample, this clonotype was seen a few times. This sequence joins TRBV5-1 and TRBJ2-1; no clear D gene. Germline V CDR1 and CDR2: SGHRS, YFSETQ. The CDR3 is made up of 13 amino acids. V shed 0 bases and J shed 7 bases, with 8 bases lying between them. The CDR3 DNA reads TGCGCCAGCAGCTTGGTTCCGGCAAATGAGCAGTTCTTC. The encoded protein is CASSLVPANEQFF.